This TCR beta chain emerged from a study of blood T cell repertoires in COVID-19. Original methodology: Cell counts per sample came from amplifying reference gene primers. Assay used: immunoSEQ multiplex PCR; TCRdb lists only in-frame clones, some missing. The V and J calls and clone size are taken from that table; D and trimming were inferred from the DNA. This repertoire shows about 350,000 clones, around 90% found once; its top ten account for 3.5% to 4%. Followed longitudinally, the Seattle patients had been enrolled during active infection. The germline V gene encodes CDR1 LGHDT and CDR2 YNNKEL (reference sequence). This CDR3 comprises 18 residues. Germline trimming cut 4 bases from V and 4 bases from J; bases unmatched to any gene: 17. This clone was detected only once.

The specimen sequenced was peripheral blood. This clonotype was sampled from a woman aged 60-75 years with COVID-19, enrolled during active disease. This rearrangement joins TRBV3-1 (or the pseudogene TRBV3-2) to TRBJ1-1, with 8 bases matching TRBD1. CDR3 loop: CASSPRTGFLFVGTEAFF. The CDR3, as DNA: TGTGCCAGCAGCCCCCGGACAGGGTTTCTATTCGTAGGCACTGAAGCTTTCTTT.